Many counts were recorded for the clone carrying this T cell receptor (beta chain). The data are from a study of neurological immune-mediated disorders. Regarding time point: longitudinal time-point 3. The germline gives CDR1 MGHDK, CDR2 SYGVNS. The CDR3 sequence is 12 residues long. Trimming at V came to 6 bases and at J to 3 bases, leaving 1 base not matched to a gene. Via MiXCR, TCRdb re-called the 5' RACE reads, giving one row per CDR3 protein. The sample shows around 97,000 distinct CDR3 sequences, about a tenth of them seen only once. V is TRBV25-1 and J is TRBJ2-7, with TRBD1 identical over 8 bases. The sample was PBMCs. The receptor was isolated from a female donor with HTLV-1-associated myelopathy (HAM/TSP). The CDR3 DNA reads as TGTGCCAGCAGGACAGGGGACTACGAGCAGTACTTC. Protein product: CASRTGDYEQYF.